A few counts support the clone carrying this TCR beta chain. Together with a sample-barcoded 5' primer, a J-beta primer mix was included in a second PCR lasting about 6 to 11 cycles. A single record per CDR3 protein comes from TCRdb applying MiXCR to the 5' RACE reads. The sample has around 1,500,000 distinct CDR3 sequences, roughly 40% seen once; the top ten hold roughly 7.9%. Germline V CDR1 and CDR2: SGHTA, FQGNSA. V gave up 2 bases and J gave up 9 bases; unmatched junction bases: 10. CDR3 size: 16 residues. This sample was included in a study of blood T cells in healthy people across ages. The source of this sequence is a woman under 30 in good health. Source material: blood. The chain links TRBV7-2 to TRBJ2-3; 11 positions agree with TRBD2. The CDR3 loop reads CASSLSSGGAGGTQYF. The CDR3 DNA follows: TGTGCCAGCAGCTTAAGTAGCGGGGGGGCAGGAGGGACGCAGTATTTT.